This is a list of T cell receptor beta chains from one sample in a study of cytomegalovirus exposure and HLA in healthy donors. Using immunoSEQ multiplex PCR, the repertoire was profiled, and TCRdb retains in-frame clones only, with some absent. Found here are about 80,000 clones, around 80% of them singletons; the top ten hold roughly 30%. Sequenced sample: PBMCs. Receptors were obtained from a man aged 45-65 years in good health and CMV-seropositive. The conserved cysteine and the conserved F or W are not part of the CDR3 here. The order of the fields is V gene, clone size, J gene, CDR3 protein. The size of a clone is reported for some rows only, either as once, few or many, or as a class for expanded clones.

v_call: TRBV7-2
clone_size: -
j_call: TRBJ2-7
cdr3_aa: ASSLSGEGNEQY

v_call: TRBV12-5
clone_size: -
j_call: TRBJ2-3
cdr3_aa: ASGFGRRGQDFADTQY

v_call: TRBV30
clone_size: -
j_call: TRBJ1-5
cdr3_aa: AWSVDSGVQPQH

v_call: TRBV7-9
clone_size: -
j_call: TRBJ2-5
cdr3_aa: SSSLSRDRGETQY

v_call: TRBV7-3
clone_size: -
j_call: TRBJ2-3
cdr3_aa: ASARRGGRSDTQY

v_call: TRBV6-5
clone_size: -
j_call: TRBJ2-5
cdr3_aa: ASSYRTGEAQY

v_call: TRBV5-1
clone_size: -
j_call: TRBJ2-1
cdr3_aa: ASSLGLAVGEQF

v_call: TRBV5-4
clone_size: -
j_call: TRBJ1-2
cdr3_aa: ASSQTEAYGYT

v_call: TRBV30
clone_size: -
j_call: TRBJ2-7
cdr3_aa: AWGSGYEQY

v_call: TRBV27
clone_size: -
j_call: TRBJ1-3
cdr3_aa: ASSLSGWGRGNTIY

v_call: TRBV7-6
clone_size: -
j_call: TRBJ2-1
cdr3_aa: ASSSPLAGADNEQF

v_call: TRBV19
clone_size: -
j_call: TRBJ1-1
cdr3_aa: ASTPGTVNTEAF

v_call: TRBV5-4
clone_size: -
j_call: TRBJ2-1
cdr3_aa: ASSFGSLGLLNEQF

v_call: TRBV6-1
clone_size: -
j_call: TRBJ2-7
cdr3_aa: ASSVNDRGLNEQY

v_call: TRBV5-8
clone_size: -
j_call: TRBJ2-7
cdr3_aa: ASSPPGIYGGEQY

v_call: TRBV5-1
clone_size: -
j_call: TRBJ2-7
cdr3_aa: ASSLVRGTGRFYEQY

v_call: TRBV6-1
clone_size: -
j_call: TRBJ1-5
cdr3_aa: ASKGQGNQPQH

v_call: TRBV10-3
clone_size: -
j_call: TRBJ2-2
cdr3_aa: AISGTPAGGIEAGELF

v_call: TRBV25-1
clone_size: -
j_call: TRBJ2-1
cdr3_aa: ASSDHSVYEQF

v_call: TRBV10-3
clone_size: once
j_call: TRBJ2-3
cdr3_aa: AISSGDTDTQY

v_call: TRBV30
clone_size: few
j_call: TRBJ2-2
cdr3_aa: AWSSQGVRTGELF

v_call: TRBV5-1
clone_size: -
j_call: TRBJ2-7
cdr3_aa: ASSLLGGERSEQY

v_call: TRBV5-4
clone_size: -
j_call: TRBJ1-2
cdr3_aa: ASSLSSGVYGYT

v_call: TRBV7-9
clone_size: once
j_call: TRBJ2-7
cdr3_aa: ASREAGYYEQY

v_call: TRBV5-6
clone_size: -
j_call: TRBJ1-4
cdr3_aa: ASSTGGEKLF

v_call: TRBV15
clone_size: -
j_call: TRBJ2-1
cdr3_aa: ATSTQLAGVDEQF

v_call: TRBV7-8
clone_size: -
j_call: TRBJ1-2
cdr3_aa: ASSPDRTYGYT

v_call: TRBV10-3
clone_size: -
j_call: TRBJ2-2
cdr3_aa: AISESLAGGPEYAGELF

v_call: TRBV5-4
clone_size: -
j_call: TRBJ1-2
cdr3_aa: ATQPGQADNYGYT

v_call: TRBV9
clone_size: once
j_call: TRBJ2-1
cdr3_aa: ASSVDLAGLYNEQF

v_call: TRBV18
clone_size: -
j_call: TRBJ1-1
cdr3_aa: ASSPIQGVLNTEAF

v_call: TRBV6-5
clone_size: -
j_call: TRBJ1-3
cdr3_aa: ASSYKGSENTIY

v_call: TRBV11-2
clone_size: -
j_call: TRBJ2-7
cdr3_aa: ASSSIQGVLERDEQY

v_call: TRBV7-9
clone_size: -
j_call: TRBJ1-3
cdr3_aa: ASSFGSAAGNTIY

v_call: TRBV6-1
clone_size: -
j_call: TRBJ1-1
cdr3_aa: ASQQGGSDTEAF

v_call: TRBV7-2
clone_size: -
j_call: TRBJ2-7
cdr3_aa: ASSLAAARSYEQY

v_call: TRBV4-1
clone_size: -
j_call: TRBJ2-2
cdr3_aa: ASSQDRLEGTGELF

v_call: TRBV7-3
clone_size: -
j_call: TRBJ2-1
cdr3_aa: ASSPTDYNEQF

v_call: TRBV19
clone_size: -
j_call: TRBJ2-6
cdr3_aa: ASGFSTGATAGANVLT

v_call: TRBV29-1
clone_size: few
j_call: TRBJ2-7
cdr3_aa: SVEDRGGGREQY

v_call: TRBV5-1
clone_size: -
j_call: TRBJ2-1
cdr3_aa: ASSQGTGISYNEQF